Each of the 28 T cell receptor beta chains below was sequenced from the same sample in a study of CD8+ T cells in alopecia areata. Isolated RNA was reverse transcribed into cDNA used as the sequencing template. Produced via immunoSEQ multiplex PCR; TCRdb's table is partial and in-frame only. Among approximately 190,000 clones listed, over 45% were seen once. As to treatment: oral pan-JAK inhibitor, 5-10 mg twice daily. This material consisted of CD4+ T cells sorted from blood, taken at week 24, from a patient treated with tofacitinib. These receptors came from a human donor with alopecia areata.

To note about this clone: Relative to the germline gene, one junction end is altered; a read error may explain this. The V call is TRBV9, the J call TRBJ2-1, with 7 bases aligning to TRBD2. Germline V CDR1 and CDR2: SGDLS, YYNGEE. This CDR3 spans 12 amino acids. CDR3 region: CASSVDREVLVF. CDR3 DNA sequence: TGTGCCAGCAGCGTAGATCGGGAGGTGTTGGTCTTC.

This clone occurred once. The chain has TRBV29-1 and TRBJ2-5; maybe TRBD2 (5 bases). This CDR3 is 13 amino acids long. V lost 6 bases to trimming and J lost 2 bases, with 13 bases between them. From germline, CDR1 is SQVTM and CDR2 ANQGSEA. CDR3 in DNA: TGCAGCGTCCGCGGGTCCCCTCAAGAGACCCAGTACTTC. Protein sequence: CSVRGSPQETQYF.

The chain links TRBV11-1 to TRBJ2-1, with 13 positions matching TRBD2. The CDR3 runs to 15 residues. The V and J ends lost 5 bases and 7 bases, in that order; junction bases with no gene match: 5. Germline CDR1 reads SGHAT; CDR2 reads FQDESV (reference sequence). CDR3 sequence reads: CASSQGLAGRNEQFF. DNA of the CDR3: TGTGCCAGCAGCCAGGGACTAGCGGGACGAAATGAGCAGTTCTTC.

This clone showed up just a few times. The genes are TRBV2 and TRBJ2-1, with TRBD2 identical over 9 bases. J lost 4 bases, V lost 6 bases, and 7 bases had no gene match. The CDR3 covers 15 residues. CDR1 is SNHLY and CDR2 is FYNNEI in the germline V gene. CDR3 amino acids: CASSALAGPYNEQFF. In DNA form, the CDR3 reads TGTGCCAGCAGCGCTCTAGCGGGGCCTTACAATGAGCAGTTCTTC.

This clone came up a few times. The chain joins TRBV7-2 to TRBJ2-5; 10 nucleotides line up with TRBD2. CDR1 SGHTA and CDR2 FQGNSA come from the germline V gene. J was trimmed by 4 bases and V by 0 bases; bases with no gene match: 2. The CDR3 extends over 15 amino acids. In DNA, the CDR3 is TGTGCCAGCAGCTTAGCGCCTAGCGGGGGAGAGACCCAGTACTTC. As protein: CASSLAPSGGETQYF.

The V gene is TRBV19, the J gene TRBJ2-5; 15 nucleotides agree with TRBD2. The CDR3 has 18 amino acids. Germline V CDR1 and CDR2: LNHDA, SQIVND (reference sequence). J gave up 5 bases and V 5 bases, and 12 bases lay outside the gene matches. CDR3 residues: CASSPNRGLAGGHETQYF. DNA of the CDR3: TGTGCCAGTAGTCCTAACCGAGGACTAGCGGGGGGGCACGAGACCCAGTACTTC.

V gene TRBV4-1 combines with J gene TRBJ2-5, with TRBD1 identical over 10 bases. The V and J ends lost 3 bases and 0 bases, in that order; junction bases with no gene match: 7. Looked up from germline, CDR1 is MGHRA and CDR2 is YSYEKL. The CDR3 consists of 17 residues. CDR3 sequence: CASSQIGTGANQETQYF. The CDR3, as DNA: TGCGCCAGCAGCCAGATAGGGACAGGGGCCAACCAAGAGACCCAGTACTTC.

The CDR3 DNA is TGTGCCAGCAGCGCTCTAGCGGGAGCTCTCAATGAGCAGTTCTTC. This gives the protein CASSALAGALNEQFF. This rearrangement joins TRBV2 to TRBJ2-1; TRBD2 matches 10 bases. The CDR3 sequence is 15 residues long. V gave up 6 bases and J gave up 6 bases; unmatched junction bases: 8. Germline-derived CDR1 and CDR2 are SNHLY and FYNNEI.

This chain joins TRBV29-1 and TRBJ1-1, with D maybe TRBD1 (6 bases). V lost 4 bases, J lost 1 base, and 16 bases lay in between. Germline values: CDR1 SQVTM, CDR2 ANQGSEA. The length of the CDR3 is 15 residues. The CDR3 reads CSVGAQGPPNTEAFF. CDR3 bases: TGCAGCGTTGGCGCCCAGGGGCCGCCGAACACTGAAGCTTTCTTT.

As concerns this clone: This same CDR3 is encoded by further DNA sequences in the sample. V usage is TRBV9 and J usage is TRBJ2-3, with D perhaps matching TRBD1 or TRBD2 (5 bases each). The CDR3 loop spans 14 amino acids. V lost 2 bases and J lost 0, with 7 bases in between. The germline gives CDR1 SGDLS, CDR2 YYNGEE. The CDR3 spells CASSVGGSTDTQYF. Written as DNA, the CDR3 is TGTGCCAGCAGCGTTGGGGGTAGCACAGATACGCAGTATTTT.

The chain combines TRBV2 with TRBJ1-4; D unclear. CDR1 and CDR2 (germline): SNHLY, FYNNEI. The CDR3 contains 10 residues. V shed 1 base and J shed 10 bases, with 1 base lying between them. CDR3 loop: CASSEGKLFF. As DNA, the CDR3 is TGTGCCAGCAGTGAAGGAAAACTGTTTTTT.

This clone has a count of ten or more. The CDR3 nucleotides are TGCAGCGTCCCAAGTGGGACTAGCGGGGGACTCCGGACCCAGTACTTC. This codes for CSVPSGTSGGLRTQYF. The gene calls are TRBV29-1 and TRBJ2-5; 14 bases are shared with TRBD2. The CDR3 has 16 residues. Looked up from germline, CDR1 is SQVTM and CDR2 is ANQGSEA. J gave up 7 bases and V 6 bases, and 13 bases lay outside the gene matches.

This clone was seen a handful of times. This chain links TRBV10-3 with TRBJ2-3, with D possibly TRBD2 on 6 matching bases. This CDR3 has 13 residues. The germline CDR1 and CDR2 sequences are ENHRY and SYGVKD. The V end was cut by 11 bases, the J end by 0 bases, with 12 bases between. CDR3 sequence reads: CAATGTSTDTQYF. The CDR3 region has the DNA TGTGCCGCCACCGGGACTAGCACAGATACGCAGTATTTT.

This chain links TRBV7-9 with TRBJ2-1; D gene ambiguous. Germline V gene lookup returns CDR1 SEHNR and CDR2 FQNEAQ (reference sequence). V lost 3 bases, J lost 5 bases, and 5 bases lay in between. The length of the CDR3 is 12 residues. The CDR3 nucleotides are TGTGCCAGCAGCTTCGTTAACAATGAGCAGTTCTTC. Translation: CASSFVNNEQFF.

This clone has just one count. Additional DNA sequences in this sample encode the identical CDR3. The chain has TRBV29-1 and TRBJ1-1; 8 nucleotides agree with TRBD1. The CDR3 is 12 residues long. Germline V gene data show CDR1 as SQVTM and CDR2 as ANQGSEA. The V gene end was trimmed by 6 bases and the J gene end by 3 bases; junction bases not matched to a gene: 3. The CDR3 sequence is CSVGQGDTEAFF. CDR3 DNA sequence: TGCAGCGTAGGACAGGGAGACACTGAAGCTTTCTTT.

This sequence joins TRBV6-6 and TRBJ1-5, with TRBD1 matching over 10 bases. Germline V lookup: CDR1 MNHNY, CDR2 SVGAGI (reference sequence). The CDR3 sequence is 15 residues long. Trimming took 6 bases from V and 6 from J; bases not matched to a gene: 8. In DNA, the CDR3 is TGTGCCAGCAGCGTCGGGACAGGGGATTTTCAGCCCCAGCATTTT. Protein sequence: CASSVGTGDFQPQHF.

The rearrangement links TRBV27 to TRBJ2-1, with 7 positions matching TRBD2. With 5 bases clipped from V and 4 bases from J, the junction kept 23 bases outside the gene matches. This CDR3 spans 20 amino acids. In germline, CDR1 is MNHEY, CDR2 SMNVEV (reference sequence). Written as DNA, the CDR3 is TGTGCCAGCAGTCCCAGAAGCGGGTTATATTTGGCGGGAGAGTACAATGAGCAGTTCTTC. Translated, it gives CASSPRSGLYLAGEYNEQFF.

V usage is TRBV5-1 and J usage is TRBJ2-7; 7 nucleotides align to TRBD1. In germline, CDR1 is SGHRS, CDR2 YFSETQ. After removal of 0 bases from V and 5 bases from J, the junction contained 2 bases not matched to a gene. The CDR3 totals 13 residues. The CDR3 reads CASSLGQGDEQYF. CDR3 nucleotides: TGCGCCAGCAGCTTGGGACAGGGAGACGAGCAGTACTTC.

Concerning this clone itself: The junction does not match germline at one end; this may be a read error. The chain uses TRBV7-2 and TRBJ2-7; 8 bases match TRBD2. The germline gives CDR1 SGHTA, CDR2 FQGNSA. The CDR3 is 13 amino acids. The CDR3 DNA reads TGTGCCAGCAGGTTAGCGGGGAGGCACGAGCAGTACTTC. Encoded protein: CASRLAGRHEQYF.

This clone has a handful of counts. V and J are TRBV4-3 and TRBJ2-4; possible D gene TRBD1, 5 bases. CDR1 is LGHNA and CDR2 is YSLEER in the germline V gene. There are 19 residues in the CDR3. The V gene lost 0 bases and the J gene lost 0 bases, with 18 bases spanning the gap. The CDR3 nucleotides read TGCGCCAGCAGCCAAGATATTGGACAAGGGGTATTAGCCAAAAACATTCAGTACTTC. Its translation: CASSQDIGQGVLAKNIQYF.

The rearrangement joins TRBV6-5 to TRBJ2-7; no definite D call. The CDR3 has 11 amino acids. Germline CDR1 reads MNHEY; CDR2 reads SVGAGI. V lost 6 bases and J lost 4, with 7 bases in between. The CDR3 loop reads CASRTEYEQYF. Written as DNA, the CDR3 is TGTGCCAGCAGGACGGAATACGAGCAGTACTTC.

The J gene is TRBJ1-2, the V gene TRBV6-5, with 7 bases fitting TRBD1. V was pared by 5 bases and J by 3 bases, with 6 bases of the junction left unmatched. The CDR3 is 14 amino acids. Per the germline V gene, CDR1 is MNHEY and CDR2 is SVGAGI. CDR3 amino acids: CASSEQGPYYGYTF. CDR3 DNA sequence: TGTGCCAGCAGTGAACAGGGGCCGTACTATGGCTACACCTTC.

In this sample, this clone turned up a few times. The chain is built from TRBV29-1 and TRBJ2-3; 13 nucleotides align to TRBD2. There are 16 residues in the CDR3. The trim removed 6 bases at V and 4 bases at J, leaving 10 bases unmatched. Germline values: CDR1 SQVTM, CDR2 ANQGSEA. CDR3 nucleotide sequence: TGCAGCGTCGCGCCGGGACTAGCGGGGCAGGCAGATACGCAGTATTTT. Its protein product is CSVAPGLAGQADTQYF.

There are a few counts of this clone. V gene TRBV29-1 combines with J gene TRBJ2-5; 11 bases are shared with TRBD2. The ends lost 5 bases at V and 4 bases at J; junction bases unmatched: 6. This CDR3 is 14 amino acids long. Germline CDR1 is SQVTM and CDR2 is ANQGSEA. In nucleotides, the CDR3 is TGCAGCGTTAACCTAGCGGGGGGTCGAGAGACCCAGTACTTC. Protein product: CSVNLAGGRETQYF.

This chain connects TRBV2 to TRBJ1-2; no clear D. The V and J ends lost 2 bases and 8 bases respectively, with 15 bases between them. Germline V lookup: CDR1 SNHLY, CDR2 FYNNEI. The CDR3 covers 14 residues. The CDR3 coding sequence is TGTGCCAGCAGTGAACAAGCGTCGGAGCGAGGCTACACCTTC. Its protein is CASSEQASERGYTF.

J is TRBJ1-2 and V is TRBV27; D not resolved. Between the trimmed V and J ends, which lost 4 bases and 7 bases, there was a span of 13 bases. Germline-derived CDR1 and CDR2 are MNHEY and SMNVEV (reference sequence). This CDR3 is 13 amino acids long. CDR3 protein: CASSSSGVRGYTF. The CDR3 nucleotides read TGTGCCAGCAGTTCCTCTGGGGTACGTGGCTACACCTTC.

In its sample, this clone was seen a few times. The genes are TRBV11-2 and TRBJ2-1; 11 bases are a match to TRBD2. There are 14 residues in the CDR3. Germline assignment: CDR1 SGHAT and CDR2 FQNNGV. After removal of 4 bases from V and 7 bases from J, the junction contained 3 bases not matched to a gene. The DNA of the CDR3 is TGTGCCAGCAGCTCGGCTAGCGGGGGGAATGAGCAGTTCTTC. Its translation: CASSSASGGNEQFF. The full variable domain, completed using reference TRBV11-2 and TRBJ2-1, is EAGVAQSPRYKIIEKRQSVAFWCNPISGHATLYWYQQILGQGPKLLIQFQNNGVVDDSQLPKDRFSAERLKGVDSTLKIQPAKLEDSAVYLCASSSASGGNEQFFGPGTRLTVL.

This chain links TRBV2 with TRBJ2-1; the D is unclear. Looked up from germline, CDR1 is SNHLY and CDR2 is FYNNEI. The CDR3 extends over 16 amino acids. V gave up 1 base and J gave up 0 bases, with 10 bases separating them. DNA for the CDR3: TGTGCCAGCAGTGAAGACGCTGCCAGCTCCTACAATGAGCAGTTCTTC. It specifies CASSEDAASSYNEQFF. Full variable domain (remainder filled in from reference TRBV2 and TRBJ2-1): EPEVTQTPSHQVTQMGQEVILRCVPISNHLYFYWYRQILGQKVEFLVSFYNNEISEKSEIFDDQFSVERPDGSNFTLKIRSTKLEDSAMYFCASSEDAASSYNEQFFGPGTRLTVL.